The 25 T cell receptor beta chains in this list originate from one sample, sequenced in a study of shared clonotypes between healthy human individuals. Naive CD8 cells comprised CD45RO-negative, CCR7-positively selected cells, excluding terminally differentiated effector memory CD45RA+ cells. This table comes from immunoSEQ multiplex PCR, and its TCRdb copy is limited to in-frame clones, with some not included. The sample has about 2.2 million clones; 90% to 95% are singletons. Sequenced: naive CD8+ T cells from PBMCs. The receptors were sampled from a young man in good health. Some clones in this sample may be carry-over from other donors' samples.

The J gene is TRBJ2-4, the V gene TRBV13; D remains ambiguous. This CDR3 region has 17 residues. The V end lost 2 bases, the J end lost 0 bases, and 14 bases lay between the germline ends. Germline CDR1 reads PRHDT; CDR2 reads FYEKMQ (reference sequence). The CDR3 here is CASSLNDRTLAKNIQYF. As DNA, the CDR3 is TGTGCCAGCAGCTTAAACGACCGAACCTTAGCCAAAAACATTCAGTACTTC. Combining the CDR3 with reference TRBV13 and TRBJ2-4 gives the whole variable domain AAGVIQSPRHLIKEKRETATLKCYPIPRHDTVYWYQQGPGQDPQFLISFYEKMQSDKGSIPDRFSAQQFSDYHSELNMSSLELGDSALYFCASSLNDRTLAKNIQYFGAGTRLSVL.

CDR3: CASSTGSITEAFF. The CDR3 DNA sequence: TGTGCCAGCAGCACGGGGAGCATCACTGAAGCTTTCTTT. J is TRBJ1-1 and V is TRBV11-2; D call uncertain. There are 13 residues in the CDR3. Germline V gives CDR1 SGHAT, CDR2 FQNNGV. V was pared by 5 bases and J by 4 bases, with 11 bases between. Combining the CDR3 with reference TRBV11-2 and TRBJ1-1 gives the whole variable domain EAGVAQSPRYKIIEKRQSVAFWCNPISGHATLYWYQQILGQGPKLLIQFQNNGVVDDSQLPKDRFSAERLKGVDSTLKIQPAKLEDSAVYLCASSTGSITEAFFGQGTRLTVV.

J is TRBJ2-2 and V is TRBV9, with 11 bases matching TRBD2. J was trimmed by 5 bases and V by 4 bases; bases with no gene match: 10. CDR1 SGDLS and CDR2 YYNGEE come from the germline V gene. This CDR3 comprises 17 residues. The CDR3, as DNA: TGTGCCAGCAGCCCCGGCGGACTAGCGGGTGGGACCGGGGAGCTGTTTTTT. Amino acids: CASSPGGLAGGTGELFF.

This sequence joins TRBV29-1 and TRBJ2-1; tentatively, D is TRBD2 (6 bases). V was cut by 2 bases and J by 0 bases, with 14 bases left in between. The CDR3 consists of 16 residues. Germline CDR1 reads SQVTM; CDR2 reads ANQGSEA. The CDR3 bases are TGCAGCGTTGAATCGCTGGCGGGAAGCTCCTACAATGAGCAGTTCTTC. Amino acids: CSVESLAGSSYNEQFF.

The rearrangement uses TRBV27 and TRBJ1-1; 7 bases align to TRBD1. CDR1 MNHEY and CDR2 SMNVEV come from the germline V gene (reference sequence). The junction had 7 bases not matched to a gene; V was cut back by 5 bases and J by 4 bases. The CDR3 length is 14 residues. This CDR3 is CASSARGLGTEAFF. CDR3 coding DNA: TGTGCCAGCAGTGCAAGGGGGCTGGGCACTGAAGCTTTCTTT.

CDR3 bases: TGTGCCAGCAGCTTTATGGCGGGACAGCTCTATGGCTACACCTTC. It yields the protein CASSFMAGQLYGYTF. V and J are TRBV28 and TRBJ1-2; TRBD1 matches at 7 bases. The germline gives CDR1 MDHEN, CDR2 SYDVKM. V shed 6 bases, J shed 4 bases, and the junction held 11 bases outside the gene matches. This CDR3 region has 15 residues.

V and J are TRBV28 and TRBJ2-7, with D perhaps TRBD1 (6 bases). V dropped 3 bases and J dropped 3 bases, with 12 bases sitting between them. CDR1 and CDR2 from the germline V gene are MDHEN and SYDVKM. The CDR3 length is 14 residues. The CDR3 spells CASSFGQLIYEQYF. In DNA, the CDR3 is TGTGCCAGCAGTTTCGGACAGCTTATCTACGAGCAGTACTTC.

The chain combines TRBV6-5 with TRBJ2-1; 8 positions match TRBD1. The CDR3 is made up of 15 amino acids. V lost 6 bases to trimming and J lost 2 bases; unmatched junction nucleotides: 6. Germline loops: CDR1 MNHEY, CDR2 SVGAGI. The CDR3 DNA is TGTGCCAGCAGCCCGACAGGGGTGCCCTACAATGAGCAGTTCTTC. Protein sequence: CASSPTGVPYNEQFF.

CDR3 region: CASSDGTVYGYTF. The CDR3 DNA reads TGTGCCAGCAGCGACGGGACAGTTTATGGCTACACCTTC. The chain uses TRBV9 and TRBJ1-2, with 7 bases matching TRBD1. There are 13 residues in the CDR3. The junction had 4 bases not matched to a gene; V was cut back by 3 bases and J by 5 bases. Per the germline V gene, CDR1 is SGDLS and CDR2 is YYNGEE.

V is TRBV7-9 and J is TRBJ2-3; 9 nucleotides agree with TRBD1. Germline values: CDR1 SEHNR, CDR2 FQNEAQ (reference sequence). This CDR3 region has 18 residues. V lost 5 bases and J lost 6; bases outside the gene matches: 18. The CDR3 DNA reads TGTGCCAGCAGCCGGGGCCCCGGACAGGGGAGGCAGGCGGATACGCAGTATTTT. It specifies CASSRGPGQGRQADTQYF.

This clone was seen a few times. The rearrangement links TRBV19 to TRBJ1-1, with TRBD1 matching 12 bases. Germline lookup yields CDR1 LNHDA and CDR2 SQIVND (reference sequence). CDR3 length: 16 amino acids. With V trimmed by 7 bases and J by 0 bases, 6 bases remained unmatched. The CDR3 sequence: CASNRDRGQVNTEAFF. CDR3 sequence (DNA): TGTGCCAGTAACAGGGACAGGGGGCAGGTGAACACTGAAGCTTTCTTT.

The chain employs TRBV6-5 and TRBJ2-1, with D tentatively TRBD2 (6 bases). The CDR3 is made up of 16 amino acids. V lost 0 bases to trimming and J lost 2 bases, with 11 bases between them. The germline V gene has CDR1 MNHEY and CDR2 SVGAGI. The CDR3 spells CASSYSGGETYNEQFF. CDR3 DNA: TGTGCCAGCAGTTACTCTGGAGGGGAGACCTACAATGAGCAGTTCTTC.

The chain couples TRBV15 to TRBJ2-7, with D perhaps TRBD2 (6 bases). The CDR3 has 15 amino acids. The V gene lost 3 bases and the J gene lost 0 bases, with 12 bases spanning the gap. The germline gives CDR1 LNHNV, CDR2 YYDKDF (reference sequence). Here the CDR3 DNA reads TGTGCCACCAGCAGTTATGGGACTGCCTCCTACGAGCAGTACTTC. Its translation: CATSSYGTASYEQYF.

Remarks on this clone: The identical CDR3 is also encoded by other nucleotide sequences in the sample. This chain connects TRBV5-1 to TRBJ2-2; TRBD2 aligns across 11 bases. J lost 5 bases, V lost 0 bases, and 3 bases had no gene match. The CDR3 contains 16 residues. In germline, CDR1 is SGHRS, CDR2 YFSETQ. CDR3 protein: CASSLARLAGTGELFF. The CDR3 nucleotides are TGCGCCAGCAGCTTGGCAAGACTAGCGGGGACCGGGGAGCTGTTTTTT.

This chain connects TRBV28 to TRBJ2-2; 7 nucleotides match TRBD1. Per germline, CDR1 MDHEN and CDR2 SYDVKM. J gave up 2 bases and V 4 bases, and 16 bases lay outside the gene matches. This CDR3 comprises 19 residues. CDR3 sequence: CASSWFVVLGTANTGELFF. In nucleotides, the CDR3 is TGTGCCAGCAGTTGGTTTGTCGTTTTAGGGACAGCAAACACCGGGGAGCTGTTTTTT. Full variable domain (remainder filled in from reference TRBV28 and TRBJ2-2): DVKVTQSSRYLVKRTGEKVFLECVQDMDHENMFWYRQDPGLGLRLIYFSYDVKMKEKGDIPEGYSVSREKKERFSLILESASTNQTSMYLCASSWFVVLGTANTGELFFGEGSRLTVL.

This chain uses TRBV28 with TRBJ1-2; D unresolved. Germline assignment: CDR1 MDHEN and CDR2 SYDVKM. This CDR3 contains 14 residues. The ends were cut back, 3 bases at V and 0 bases at J, with 8 bases in the middle. Here the CDR3 DNA reads TGTGCCAGCAGTTTGTTACCCACTAACTATGGCTACACCTTC. Translated, it gives CASSLLPTNYGYTF.

J is TRBJ1-5 and V is TRBV6-6, with D hard to call. With 0 bases removed from V and 4 bases from J, the gap between germline ends came to 13 bases. Germline CDR1 MNHNY, CDR2 SVGAGI (reference sequence). The CDR3 has 16 residues. CDR3 nucleotide sequence: TGTGCCAGCAGTTACTCGATATCGGGAGGTAATCAGCCCCAGCATTTT. Its translation: CASSYSISGGNQPQHF.

The V and J genes are TRBV28 and TRBJ1-2, with D maybe TRBD1 (5 bases). Germline V CDR1 and CDR2: MDHEN, SYDVKM. The V and J ends lost 3 bases and 4 bases respectively, with 12 bases between them. The CDR3 is 14 residues long. The CDR3 loop is CASSFQGKGYGYTF. The CDR3, as DNA: TGTGCCAGCAGTTTTCAGGGAAAAGGCTATGGCTACACCTTC.

This clone was recorded a few times. Other nucleotide sequences in the sample specify the same CDR3. J is TRBJ2-7 and V is TRBV6-5; 9 bases align to TRBD1. Per the germline V gene, CDR1 is MNHEY and CDR2 is SVGAGI. The CDR3 spans 14 residues. The V and J ends lost 2 bases and 2 bases, in that order; junction bases with no gene match: 1. CDR3 in amino acids: CASSYGTGTYEQYF. The CDR3 nucleotides are TGTGCCAGCAGTTACGGGACAGGGACCTACGAGCAGTACTTC.

J is TRBJ1-5 and V is TRBV6-1, with D perhaps TRBD1 (6 bases). The CDR3 totals 14 residues. Germline lookup yields CDR1 MNHNS and CDR2 SASEGT. Deletions cut 5 bases from V and 3 bases from J, with 11 bases between. Written as DNA, the CDR3 is TGTGCCAGCAGTCGAGACAGGTTCAATCAGCCCCAGCATTTT. Translation gives CASSRDRFNQPQHF.

The rearrangement uses TRBV28 and TRBJ2-5; unclear D gene. The CDR3 sequence is 15 residues long. V gave up 1 base and J gave up 3 bases, with 12 bases separating them. CDR1 is MDHEN and CDR2 is SYDVKM in the germline V gene. The CDR3 here is CASSLSIRREETQYF. In nucleotides, the CDR3 is TGTGCCAGCAGTTTATCGATTAGGAGAGAAGAGACCCAGTACTTC.

This rearrangement joins TRBV7-9 to TRBJ1-3; tentatively, D is TRBD1 (6 bases). This CDR3 has 13 residues. Germline lookup yields CDR1 SEHNR and CDR2 FQNEAQ (reference sequence). V lost 6 bases and J lost 4, with 10 bases in between. The CDR3 is CASRGTNGNTIYF. The CDR3 nucleotides read TGTGCCAGCAGAGGGACAAACGGAAACACCATATATTTT.

The chain is built from TRBV7-6 and TRBJ2-7, with D unresolved. In germline, CDR1 is SGHVS, CDR2 FNYEAQ. The length of the CDR3 is 12 residues. V shed 5 bases and J shed 5 bases, with 10 bases lying between them. CDR3 DNA sequence: TGTGCCAGCAGCCTGACTTCGGACGAGCAGTACTTC. Translating gives CASSLTSDEQYF.

This sequence joins TRBV7-7 and TRBJ2-1; 9 bases align to TRBD2. The CDR3 is made up of 17 amino acids. V shed 2 bases, J shed 4 bases, and the junction held 9 bases outside the gene matches. Germline-derived CDR1 and CDR2 are SSHAT and FNYEAQ (reference sequence). The CDR3: CASSLPGAGGYYNEQFF. CDR3 bases: TGTGCCAGCAGCTTACCCGGGGCGGGAGGGTATTACAATGAGCAGTTCTTC.

The chain joins TRBV9 to TRBJ1-2, with D perhaps TRBD1 (5 bases). The CDR3 contains 15 residues. Germline-derived CDR1 and CDR2 are SGDLS and YYNGEE. V dropped 6 bases and J dropped 6 bases, with 21 bases sitting between them. CDR3 loop: CASTPKVGGANGYTF. In DNA, the CDR3 is TGTGCCAGCACCCCAAAGGTGGGAGGGGCGAATGGCTACACCTTC.